This section outlines one T cell receptor beta chain sequence together with its context. The CDR3 loop spans 13 amino acids. CDR1 and CDR2 from the germline V gene are MNHEY and SVGAGI. The V and J ends lost 6 bases and 4 bases respectively, with 12 bases between them. This sample was taken from a study of blood T cell repertoires in COVID-19. About the research overall: Researchers got acute and convalescent COVID-19 samples from the United States, Italy and Spain. Sources were T cells, B-cell-depleted T cells, or PBMCs; the material itself was cDNA or gDNA.

Original processing methods: By means of reference gene primer amplification, nucleated cell counts were estimated. Clones were read by immunoSEQ multiplex PCR, and TCRdb kept only the in-frame ones, dropping some. Clonal size and the V and J genes are those of that table, whereas D and trimming came from the DNA. Seen here are some 100,000 clones, around 79% observed once, and the top ten hold 2% to 3%. The chain is built from TRBV6-5 and TRBJ1-1; D remains unclear. Sequencing was done on a sample of peripheral blood. The TCR was taken from a middle-aged man with acute or convalescent COVID-19. CDR3 in DNA: TGTGCCAGCAGCCAACAGTTACCCACTGAAGCTTTCTTT. Its protein product is CASSQQLPTEAFF.